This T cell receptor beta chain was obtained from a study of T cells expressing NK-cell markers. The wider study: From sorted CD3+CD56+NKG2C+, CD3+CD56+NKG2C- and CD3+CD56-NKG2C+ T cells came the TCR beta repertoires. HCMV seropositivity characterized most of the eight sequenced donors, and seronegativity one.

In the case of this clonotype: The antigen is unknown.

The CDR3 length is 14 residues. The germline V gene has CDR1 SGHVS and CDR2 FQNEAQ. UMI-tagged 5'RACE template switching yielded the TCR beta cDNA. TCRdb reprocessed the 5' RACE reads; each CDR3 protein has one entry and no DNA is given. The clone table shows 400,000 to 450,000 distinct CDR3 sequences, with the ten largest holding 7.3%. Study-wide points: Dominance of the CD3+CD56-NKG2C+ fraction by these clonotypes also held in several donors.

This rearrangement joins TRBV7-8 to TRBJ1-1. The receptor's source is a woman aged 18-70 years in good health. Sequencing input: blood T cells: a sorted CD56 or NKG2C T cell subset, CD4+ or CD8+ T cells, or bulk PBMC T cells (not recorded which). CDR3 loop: CASSLAGRSAGAFF.